This TCR beta chain was sequenced for a study of CD8+CD57+ T cells in acquired aplastic anemia. In the study overall: Sorted CD4+ and CD8+ cell DNA averaged roughly 3.2 ug.

Sequencing was done on patients that had shown CD8+CD57+ cell expansion by flow cytometry. TCR beta VDJ and CDR3 profiling used genomic DNA as template. MiXCR, run by TCRdb on the reads, gives a single entry per CDR3 protein. The repertoire includes 260,000 or so distinct CDR3 sequences, around half of them detected once, and over 7.5% sits in the top ten. CDR1 is LGHNA and CDR2 is YSLEER in the germline V gene. This CDR3 comprises 16 residues. Trimming removed 5 bases from V and 6 bases from J, with 23 bases in between. This clonotype has at least ten counts. Specimen: sorted CD4+, CD8+, or CD8+CD57+ T cells (not recorded which) from PBMCs. This TCR was sampled from a human donor with aplastic anemia. The rearrangement uses TRBV4-3 and TRBJ2-7; TRBD2 is a possible D gene (6 bases). CDR3 in DNA: TGCGCCAGCAGCGGGTCCCGGGACTGGTCTTTGGGCGAGCAGTACTTC. It specifies CASSGSRDWSLGEQYF.